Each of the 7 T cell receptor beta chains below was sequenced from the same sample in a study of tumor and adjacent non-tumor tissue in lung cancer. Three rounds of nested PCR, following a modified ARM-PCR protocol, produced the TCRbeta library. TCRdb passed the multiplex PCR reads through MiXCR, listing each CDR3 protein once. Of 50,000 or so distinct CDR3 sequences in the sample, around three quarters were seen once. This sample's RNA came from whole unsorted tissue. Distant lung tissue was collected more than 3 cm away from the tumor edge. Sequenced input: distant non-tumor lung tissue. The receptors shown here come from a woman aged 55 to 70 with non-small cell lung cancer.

The CDR3 coding sequence is TGTGTCAGTAGTCGGATAGGGGGTCAAAAGACCCAGTACTTC. Its translation: CVSSRIGGQKTQYF. J is TRBJ2-5 and V is TRBV6-5; D might be TRBD1 (6 bases). The CDR3 is made up of 14 amino acids. Per the germline V gene, CDR1 is MNHEY and CDR2 is SVGAGI.

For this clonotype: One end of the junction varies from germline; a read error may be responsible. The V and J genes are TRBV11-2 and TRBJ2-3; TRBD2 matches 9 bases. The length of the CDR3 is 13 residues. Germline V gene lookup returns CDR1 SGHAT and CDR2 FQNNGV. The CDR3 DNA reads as TGTGTCAGCAGCTTCGTAGCGGGGGATACACAGTATTTT. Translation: CVSSFVAGDTQYF.

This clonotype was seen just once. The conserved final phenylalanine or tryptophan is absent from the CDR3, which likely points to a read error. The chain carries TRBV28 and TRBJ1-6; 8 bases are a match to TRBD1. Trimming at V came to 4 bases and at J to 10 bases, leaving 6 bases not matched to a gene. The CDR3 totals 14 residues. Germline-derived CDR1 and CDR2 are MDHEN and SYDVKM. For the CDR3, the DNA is TGTGCCAGCAGTTCAGGGGGCATCAGCTCACCCCTCCACATT. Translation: CASSSGGISSPLHI.

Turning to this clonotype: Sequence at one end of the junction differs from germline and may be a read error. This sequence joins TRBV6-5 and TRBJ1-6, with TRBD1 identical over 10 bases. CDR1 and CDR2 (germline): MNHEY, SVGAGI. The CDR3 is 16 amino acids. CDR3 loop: CASVQTGGSYNSPFHF. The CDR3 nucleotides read TGTGCCAGCGTCCAGACAGGGGGCTCCTATAATTCGCCCTTCCATTTT.

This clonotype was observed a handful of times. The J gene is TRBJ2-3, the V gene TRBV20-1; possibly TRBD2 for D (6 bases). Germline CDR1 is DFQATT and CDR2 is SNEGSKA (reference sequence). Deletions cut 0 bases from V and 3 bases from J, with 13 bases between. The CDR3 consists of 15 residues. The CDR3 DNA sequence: TGCAGTGCTAGAGATAGACTAGTAGGAACAGATACGCAGTATTTT. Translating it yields CSARDRLVGTDTQYF.

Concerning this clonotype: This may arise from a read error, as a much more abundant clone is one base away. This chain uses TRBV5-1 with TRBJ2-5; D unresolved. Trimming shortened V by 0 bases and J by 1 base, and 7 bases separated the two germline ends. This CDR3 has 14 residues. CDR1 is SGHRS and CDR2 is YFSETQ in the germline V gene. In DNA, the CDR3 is TGCGCCAGCAGCTTGGCCCACAGCCAAGAGACCCAGTACTTC. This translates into CASSLAHSQETQYF.

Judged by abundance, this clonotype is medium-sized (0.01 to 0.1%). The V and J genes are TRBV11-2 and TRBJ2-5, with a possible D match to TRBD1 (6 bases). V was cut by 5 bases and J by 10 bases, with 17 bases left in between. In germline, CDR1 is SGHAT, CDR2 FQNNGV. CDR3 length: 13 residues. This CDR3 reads CASSRLGTRDQYF. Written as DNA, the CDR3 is TGTGCCAGCAGCCGCCTCGGGACAAGGGACCAGTACTTC.